The 21 T cell receptor beta chains below were found in one sample sequenced in a study of cytomegalovirus exposure and HLA in healthy donors. The PCR employed 60 Vbeta primers together with 13 Jbeta primers. This table comes from immunoSEQ multiplex PCR, and its TCRdb copy is limited to in-frame clones, with some not included. The table has about 240,000 clones, over 75% seen once. The sequencing sample was made of PBMCs. The receptors shown here come from a boy younger than 18 in good health and CMV-seronegative.

The rearrangement joins TRBV25-1 to TRBJ1-1, with D tentatively TRBD1 (5 bases). Germline-derived CDR1 and CDR2 are MGHDK and SYGVNS. Trimming took 0 bases from V and 5 from J, leaving 10 bases between them. This CDR3 is 14 amino acids long. This CDR3 is CASSEYRDGTEAFF. The CDR3 nucleotides read TGTGCCAGCAGTGAATACAGGGATGGGACTGAAGCTTTCTTT.

A note on this clone: Compared with germline, one end of the junction differs, possibly owing to a read error. The V call is TRBV7-9, the J call TRBJ1-1; a weak D match, TRBD1 (5 bases). Per germline, CDR1 SEHNR and CDR2 FQNEAQ (reference sequence). There are 16 residues in the CDR3. In DNA, the CDR3 is TGTTCCAGCATCTTGGGGCAGGGACTTATGAACACTGAAGCTTTCTTT. It codes for CSSILGQGLMNTEAFF.

The chain couples TRBV5-1 to TRBJ2-3, with D unresolved. The germline V gene encodes CDR1 SGHRS and CDR2 YFSETQ. Trimming cost V 0 bases and J 0 bases, with 8 bases left between them. The CDR3 sequence is 15 residues long. The CDR3 region is CASSLVSVSTDTQYF. Here the CDR3 DNA reads TGCGCCAGCAGCTTGGTATCCGTGAGCACAGATACGCAGTATTTT.

This clone was counted a few times. This chain connects TRBV5-1 to TRBJ1-4; weak D call: TRBD1 (5 bases). The CDR3 contains 14 residues. The germline V gene encodes CDR1 SGHRS and CDR2 YFSETQ. The V end was cut by 1 base, the J end by 8 bases, with 12 bases between. The CDR3 DNA sequence: TGCGCCAGCAGCTTGTTCCGGGGGGAAGAAAAACTGTTTTTT. This translates into CASSLFRGEEKLFF. The full variable domain, its missing parts supplied by reference TRBV5-1 and TRBJ1-4, is KAGVTQTPRYLIKTRGQQVTLSCSPISGHRSVSWYQQTPGQGLQFLFEYFSETQRNKGNFPGRFSGRQFSNSRSEMNVSTLELGDSALYLCASSLFRGEEKLFFGSGTQLSVL.

The V and J genes are TRBV10-1 and TRBJ2-1; D remains ambiguous. Trimming removed 7 bases at V and 4 bases at J, with 11 bases between. The CDR3 consists of 13 residues. Germline V CDR1 and CDR2: WNHNN, SYGVQD (reference sequence). The CDR3 reads CASTSDFYNEQFF. The CDR3 region has the DNA TGCGCCAGCACTTCTGACTTTTACAATGAGCAGTTCTTC.

The V and J genes are TRBV6-7 and TRBJ1-1, with D perhaps matching TRBD1 (6 bases). TRBV6-7 is annotated as an ORF whose role is uncertain. This CDR3 spans 16 amino acids. The germline V and J ends were trimmed by 2 bases and 0 bases, with 13 bases remaining between them. CDR3: CASSYPTGQLNTEAFF. CDR3 DNA: TGTGCCAGCAGTTACCCTACTGGACAGTTGAACACTGAAGCTTTCTTT.

The chain links TRBV29-1 to TRBJ1-1; D is undetermined. V dropped 2 bases and J dropped 6 bases, with 7 bases sitting between them. The CDR3 contains 11 residues. The germline CDR1 and CDR2 sequences are SQVTM and ANQGSEA. In DNA, the CDR3 is TGCAGCGTTGAAAGCTGGTCTGAAGCTTTCTTT. It translates to CSVESWSEAFF.

V is TRBV30 and J is TRBJ2-5, with 12 bases matching TRBD2. Germline CDR1 and CDR2: GTSNPN and SVGIG (reference sequence). CDR3 length: 15 amino acids. V lost 5 bases, J lost 2 bases, and 6 bases stayed unmatched. CDR3 residues: CAWGVGTSGQETQYF. The CDR3 bases are TGTGCCTGGGGAGTCGGGACTAGCGGGCAAGAGACCCAGTACTTC.

The chain couples TRBV5-8 to TRBJ2-7; TRBD1 might be the D (5 bases). Trimming cost V 2 bases and J 0 bases, with 6 bases left between them. The germline gives CDR1 SGHTS, CDR2 YDEGEE. This CDR3 is built from 13 residues. CDR3 in amino acids: CASSFQGSYEQYF. For the CDR3, the DNA is TGTGCCAGCAGCTTCCAGGGCTCCTACGAGCAGTACTTC. Full variable domain (rest looked up from reference TRBV5-8 and TRBJ2-7): EAGVTQSPTHLIKTRGQQATLRCSPISGHTSVYWYQQALGLGLQFLLWYDEGEERNRGNFPPRFSGRQFPNYSSELNVNALELEDSALYLCASSFQGSYEQYFGPGTRLTVT.

J is TRBJ2-5 and V is TRBV7-8; D not resolved. In germline, CDR1 is SGHVS, CDR2 FQNEAQ. Trimming pared 5 bases from V and 5 bases from J, leaving 15 bases between. The CDR3 extends over 14 amino acids. CDR3 DNA sequence: TGTGCCAGCAGCCTCGATCTAGGAGATGAGACCCAGTACTTC. Amino acids: CASSLDLGDETQYF.

V and J are TRBV1 and TRBJ1-2; the table's D call, TRBD1, has no DNA check behind it. TRBV1 is labeled a pseudogene. The CDR3 consists of 15 residues. This CDR3 is CTSSQVHDSPYGYTF. CDR3 nucleotide sequence: TGCACCAGCAGCCAAGTGCATGACAGTCCCTATGGCTACACCTTC.

V gene TRBV11-2 combines with J gene TRBJ1-2, with D possibly matching TRBD1 (5 bases). The V and J ends lost 5 bases and 4 bases respectively, with 17 bases between them. This CDR3 is 15 amino acids long. Germline CDR1 is SGHAT and CDR2 is FQNNGV. The CDR3 DNA follows: TGTGCCAGCAGCCCCTCCGGGGGTCCTCTCTATGGCTACACCTTC. Encoded protein: CASSPSGGPLYGYTF.

The V and J genes are TRBV19 and TRBJ2-3; D is possibly TRBD2 (5 bases). The CDR3 is 14 residues long. Deletions cut 10 bases from V and 4 bases from J, with 18 bases between. Germline loops: CDR1 LNHDA, CDR2 SQIVND (reference sequence). In DNA form, the CDR3 reads TGTGCCACCCAGGAGGCCAGCACACCAGATACGCAGTATTTT. As protein: CATQEASTPDTQYF.

J is TRBJ2-7 and V is TRBV4-2, with D perhaps TRBD2 (5 bases). With 0 bases removed from V and 5 bases from J, the gap between germline ends came to 14 bases. The CDR3 is 15 amino acids. Per germline, CDR1 LGHNA and CDR2 YNFKEQ. The CDR3 here is CASSQEARVIHEQYF. CDR3 coding DNA: TGTGCCAGCAGCCAAGAGGCGCGGGTTATCCACGAGCAGTACTTC.

This sequence joins TRBV6-6 and TRBJ1-5; D possibly corresponds to TRBD1 (5 bases). This CDR3 contains 14 residues. Trimming removed 2 bases at V and 2 bases at J, with 7 bases between. Germline V gene sequence: CDR1 MNHNY, CDR2 SVGAGI (reference sequence). DNA for the CDR3: TGTGCCAGCAGTTACGTAGGGGGCAATCAGCCCCAGCATTTT. Protein: CASSYVGGNQPQHF.

The CDR3 nucleotides are TGTGCCAGCAGCTTGAGGGGTAGCAATCAGCCCCAGCATTTT. Amino acid sequence: CASSLRGSNQPQHF. The chain combines TRBV5-8 with TRBJ1-5, with D possibly TRBD1 on 5 matching bases. Deletions cut 1 base from V and 0 bases from J, with 5 bases between. CDR3 size: 14 residues. The germline gives CDR1 SGHTS, CDR2 YDEGEE.

V usage is TRBV5-8 and J usage is TRBJ1-1, with unresolved D. The V end was cut by 0 bases, the J end by 2 bases, with 11 bases between. The CDR3 loop spans 15 amino acids. The germline gives CDR1 SGHTS, CDR2 YDEGEE. The CDR3: CASSLGTTVNTEAFF. The CDR3 bases are TGTGCCAGCAGCTTGGGAACAACAGTTAACACTGAAGCTTTCTTT.

J is TRBJ1-5 and V is TRBV6-6; D might be TRBD1 (5 bases). The CDR3 extends over 14 amino acids. V lost 7 bases, J lost 0 bases, and 10 bases lay in between. Germline CDR1 and CDR2: MNHNY and SVGAGI (reference sequence). The CDR3 loop reads CASKTAYSNQPQHF. The CDR3 DNA follows: TGTGCCAGCAAGACAGCTTATAGCAATCAGCCCCAGCATTTT.

This chain joins TRBV5-6 and TRBJ2-7, with 8 bases identical to TRBD2. Germline V gene sequence: CDR1 SGHDT, CDR2 YYEEEE. J lost 3 bases, V lost 5 bases, and 10 bases had no gene match. The CDR3 totals 15 residues. The CDR3 nucleotides read TGTGCCAGCAGACGGGGACTAGGGATAGGCTACGAGCAGTACTTC. Encoded protein: CASRRGLGIGYEQYF.

The rearrangement joins TRBV30 to TRBJ2-7, with 9 bases that match TRBD2. CDR1 GTSNPN and CDR2 SVGIG come from the germline V gene (reference sequence). The CDR3 is 16 residues long. J gave up 0 bases and V 1 base, and 7 bases lay outside the gene matches. The chain's CDR3 is CAWSAFLAGSSYEQYF. The DNA for the CDR3 is TGTGCCTGGAGTGCATTTCTAGCGGGGAGCTCCTACGAGCAGTACTTC. Filled out from reference TRBV30 and TRBJ2-7, the complete variable domain reads SQTIHQWPATLVQPVGSPLSLECTVEGTSNPNLYWYRQAAGRGLQLLFYSVGIGQISSEVPQNLSASRPQDRQFILSSKKLLLSDSGFYLCAWSAFLAGSSYEQYFGPGTRLTVT.

This clone was seen only once. The chain has TRBV9 and TRBJ2-1; possible D gene TRBD2, 5 bases. This CDR3 has 14 amino acids. Deletions cut 4 bases from V and 5 bases from J, with 13 bases between. CDR1 and CDR2 (germline): SGDLS, YYNGEE. Here the CDR3 DNA reads TGTGCCAGCAGCTTCAGGACTGCACACAATGAGCAGTTCTTC. Translation: CASSFRTAHNEQFF. The entire variable domain, with the rest obtained from reference TRBV9 and TRBJ2-1, is as follows: DSGVTQTPKHLITATGQRVTLRCSPRSGDLSVYWYQQSLDQGLQFLIQYYNGEERAKGNILERFSAQQFPDLHSELNLSSLELGDSALYFCASSFRTAHNEQFFGPGTRLTVL.